The clone carrying this T cell receptor (beta chain) was observed a handful of times. Antigen: not known. The sample comes from a study of beta chain features in type 1 diabetes. Study conclusions and caveats: Type 1 diabetes patients showed a moderate but significant shortening of TCRB CDR3s in all four CD4+ subsets.

The sequenced template was cDNA made from the entire isolated RNA. Data came from immunoSEQ multiplex PCR; TCRdb stores just in-frame clones and leaves some out. This sample yields around 310,000 clones, of which about 13% are seen a single time; roughly 0.015% belongs to the top ten. This CDR3 region has 15 residues. Per germline, CDR1 LNHDA and CDR2 SQIVND (reference sequence). V lost 5 bases and J lost 0, with 12 bases in between. Material: naive CD4+ T cells from blood. The TCR was taken from a young woman with type 1 diabetes. V usage is TRBV19 and J usage is TRBJ2-3; D is undetermined. The DNA for the CDR3 is TGTGCCAGTAGTGCGTCCAGGATTAGCACAGATACGCAGTATTTT. Residues: CASSASRISTDTQYF.